This T cell receptor beta chain was recovered during a study of T-cell reconstitution after alpha-beta-depleted transplantation in children (dated by TCRdb to about 2016). Study-level background: Using TCR repertoire profiling, the study followed T-cell immune reconstitution in a quantitative way in children after TCRalphabeta/CD19-depleted allogeneic hematopoietic cell transplantation. What the authors observed across the whole study: The high TCRbeta diversity at day 60 in some patients was ascribed to recipient T cells and intrathymic progenitors that had survived conditioning. Over the following months the frequencies of hyperexpanded clones went down, and after one year T-cell counts and TCRbeta diversity were mostly credited to newly produced T cells. The apparently early recovery of alphabetaT-cell counts about two months after transplant reportedly depended on only several hundred rapidly expanded clones that came from non-depleted graft cells.

Comments on this clonotype: This receptor's antigen is unknown. No clone much larger than this one lies a single base away; base qualities are absent.

V loses 7 bases, J loses 8 bases, and the germline ends lie 15 bases apart. The CDR3 starts with the cysteine, ends with the phenylalanine, and has 13 residues. The entry retains the CDR3 DNA only, 39 bases that are in frame from base 1. The sample's treatment or condition label, in plain terms: allogeneic hematopoietic cell transplantation with graft depleted of TCRalphabeta T cells and CD19 B cells. The transplant recipients were children given TCRalphabeta/CD19-depleted allogeneic hematopoietic cell grafts. The library came from PCR. These reads were obtained on an Illumina HiSeq 2500. Molecular barcoding was employed in the preparation of TCR libraries, with unique molecular identifiers being used to normalize TCRbeta repertoire quantification. TCRdb reworked the public reads: Q25 trimming with fastp, MiXCR clone assembly, productive beta chains retained. CDR3 protein duplicates are merged, each entry listing the most common genes and DNA. The sample table holds approximately 980,000 distinct CDR3 sequences, of which less than 30% were seen once. Clones ranked in the top ten supply roughly 30% of the sample.

The rearranged chain carries TRBV12-3 or TRBV12-4 and TRBJ2-4; the D gene is perhaps TRBD2, on 5 matching bases. The sample in question was PBMCs, mostly from graft donor cells, obtained 360 days after TCRalphabeta/CD19-depleted stem cell transplant. This TCR derives from a boy younger than two who had a stem cell transplant for SCID, so the T cells may come from the graft donor. The CDR3 corresponds to CASTYGGSHIQYF. The DNA reads TGTGCCAGCACTTACGGCGGGTCTCACATTCAGTACTTC.